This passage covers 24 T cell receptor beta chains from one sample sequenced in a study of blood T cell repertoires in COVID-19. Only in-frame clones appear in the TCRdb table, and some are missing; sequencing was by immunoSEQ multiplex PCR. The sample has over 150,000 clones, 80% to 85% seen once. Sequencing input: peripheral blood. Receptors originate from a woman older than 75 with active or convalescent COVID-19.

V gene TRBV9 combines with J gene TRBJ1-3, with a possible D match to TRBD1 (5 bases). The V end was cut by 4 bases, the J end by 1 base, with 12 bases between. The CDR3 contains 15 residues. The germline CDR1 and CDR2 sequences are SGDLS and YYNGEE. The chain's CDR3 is CASSTRTSSGNTIYF. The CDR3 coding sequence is TGTGCCAGCAGCACCCGGACATCTTCTGGAAACACCATATATTTT.

The CDR3 sequence: CASSHSGVEGNQPQHF. The CDR3 DNA reads as TGTGCCAGCAGCCACTCAGGGGTGGAGGGCAATCAGCCCCAGCATTTT. The chain employs TRBV21-1 and TRBJ1-5; the DNA was not compared with TRBD1, the D call given in the table. TRBV21-1 is recorded as a pseudogene. This CDR3 contains 16 residues.

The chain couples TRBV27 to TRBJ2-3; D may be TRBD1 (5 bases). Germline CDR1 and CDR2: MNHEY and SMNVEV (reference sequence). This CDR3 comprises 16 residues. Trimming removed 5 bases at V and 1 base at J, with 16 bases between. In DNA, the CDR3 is TGTGCCAGCAGTATTAGTGGGATCAGGGGCACAGATACGCAGTATTTT. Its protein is CASSISGIRGTDTQYF.

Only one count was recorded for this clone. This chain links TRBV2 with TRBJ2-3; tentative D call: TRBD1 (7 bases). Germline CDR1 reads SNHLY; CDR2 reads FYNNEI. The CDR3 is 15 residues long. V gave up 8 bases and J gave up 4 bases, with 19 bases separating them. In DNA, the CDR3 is TGTGCCAGCCGGAGGGGGCCAGGGATGGCAGATACGCAGTATTTT. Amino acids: CASRRGPGMADTQYF.

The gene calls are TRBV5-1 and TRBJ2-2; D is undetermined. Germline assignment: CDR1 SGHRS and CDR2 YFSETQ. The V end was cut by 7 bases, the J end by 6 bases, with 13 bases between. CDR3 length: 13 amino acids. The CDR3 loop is CASAQADPGELFF. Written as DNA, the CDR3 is TGCGCCAGCGCCCAGGCAGACCCCGGGGAGCTGTTTTTT.

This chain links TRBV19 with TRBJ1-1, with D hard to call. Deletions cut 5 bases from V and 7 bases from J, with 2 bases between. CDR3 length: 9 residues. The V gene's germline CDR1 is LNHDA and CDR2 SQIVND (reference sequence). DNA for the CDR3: TGTGCCAGTAGTCTTGAAGCTTTCTTT. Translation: CASSLEAFF. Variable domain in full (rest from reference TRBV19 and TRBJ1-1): DGGITQSPKYLFRKEGQNVTLSCEQNLNHDAMYWYRQDPGQGLRLIYYSQIVNDFQKGDIAEGYSVSREKKESFPLTVTSAQKNPTAFYLCASSLEAFFGQGTRLTVV.

For the CDR3, the DNA is TGTGCCAGTAGTATAGCAGACGGGGGAGCCAAAAACATTCAGTACTTC. It specifies CASSIADGGAKNIQYF. The chain combines TRBV19 with TRBJ2-4; D might be TRBD2 (6 bases). The CDR3 has 16 amino acids. V gave up 1 base and J gave up 0 bases, with 10 bases separating them. The germline V gene encodes CDR1 LNHDA and CDR2 SQIVND (reference sequence).

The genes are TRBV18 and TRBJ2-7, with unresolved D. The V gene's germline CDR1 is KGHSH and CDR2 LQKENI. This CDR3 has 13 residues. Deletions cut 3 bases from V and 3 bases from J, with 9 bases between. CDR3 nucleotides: TGTGCCAGCTCACCTGGGCCAGACTACGAGCAGTACTTC. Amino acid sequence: CASSPGPDYEQYF.

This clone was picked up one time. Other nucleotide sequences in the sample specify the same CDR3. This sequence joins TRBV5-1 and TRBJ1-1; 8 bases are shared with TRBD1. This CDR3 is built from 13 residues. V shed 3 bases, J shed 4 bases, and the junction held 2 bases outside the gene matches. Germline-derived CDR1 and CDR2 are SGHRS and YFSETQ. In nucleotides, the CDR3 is TGCGCCAGCAGCTCCGGACAGGGCACTGAAGCTTTCTTT. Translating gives CASSSGQGTEAFF.

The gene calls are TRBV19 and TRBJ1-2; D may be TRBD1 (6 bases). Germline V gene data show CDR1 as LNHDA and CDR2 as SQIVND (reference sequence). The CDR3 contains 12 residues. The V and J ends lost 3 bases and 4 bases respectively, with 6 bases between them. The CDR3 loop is CASSMDSYGYTF. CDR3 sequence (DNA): TGTGCCAGTAGTATGGACAGCTATGGCTACACCTTC.

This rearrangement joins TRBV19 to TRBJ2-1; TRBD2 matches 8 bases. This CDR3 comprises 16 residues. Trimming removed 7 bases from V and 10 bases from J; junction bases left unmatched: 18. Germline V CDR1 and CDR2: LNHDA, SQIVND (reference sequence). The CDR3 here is CASNAQAGERTQEQFF. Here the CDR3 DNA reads TGTGCCAGTAATGCTCAAGCGGGGGAGCGGACCCAGGAGCAGTTCTTC.

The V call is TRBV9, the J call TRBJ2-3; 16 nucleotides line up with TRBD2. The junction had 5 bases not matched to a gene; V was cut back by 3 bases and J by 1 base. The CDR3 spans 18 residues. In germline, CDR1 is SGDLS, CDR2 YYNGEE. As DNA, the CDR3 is TGTGCCAGCAGCGAGGGGACTAGCGGGGGGGTTGGCACAGATACGCAGTATTTT. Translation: CASSEGTSGGVGTDTQYF.

The CDR3 DNA follows: TGTGCCAGTAAGGACAGCCTAATGAACACTGAAGCTTTCTTT. Its protein is CASKDSLMNTEAFF. The V gene is TRBV19, the J gene TRBJ1-1; D may be TRBD1 (6 bases). The CDR3 consists of 14 residues. V was shortened by 7 bases and J by 0 bases, with 12 bases between the two germline ends. The germline V gene has CDR1 LNHDA and CDR2 SQIVND (reference sequence).

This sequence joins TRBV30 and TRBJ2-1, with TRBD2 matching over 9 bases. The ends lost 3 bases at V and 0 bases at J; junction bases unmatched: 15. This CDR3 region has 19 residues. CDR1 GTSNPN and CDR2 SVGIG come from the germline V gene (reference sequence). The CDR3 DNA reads TGTGCCTGGAGACGGAGGCTAGCGGGGATCCCCAGCTCCTACAATGAGCAGTTCTTC. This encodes CAWRRRLAGIPSSYNEQFF.

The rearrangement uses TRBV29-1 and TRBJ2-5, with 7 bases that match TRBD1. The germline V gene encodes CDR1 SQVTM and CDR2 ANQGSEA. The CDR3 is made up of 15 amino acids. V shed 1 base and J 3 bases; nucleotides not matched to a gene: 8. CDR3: CSVEGKGRGKETQYF. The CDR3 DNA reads TGCAGCGTTGAAGGGAAGGGCAGGGGGAAAGAGACCCAGTACTTC.

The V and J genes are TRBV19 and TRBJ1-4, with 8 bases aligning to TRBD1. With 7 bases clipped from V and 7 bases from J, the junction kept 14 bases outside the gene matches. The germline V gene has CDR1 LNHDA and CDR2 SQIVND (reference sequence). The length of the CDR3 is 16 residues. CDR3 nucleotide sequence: TGTGCCAGTAACTTATCACCCGGGACAGGTGGTGAAAAACTGTTTTTT. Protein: CASNLSPGTGGEKLFF.

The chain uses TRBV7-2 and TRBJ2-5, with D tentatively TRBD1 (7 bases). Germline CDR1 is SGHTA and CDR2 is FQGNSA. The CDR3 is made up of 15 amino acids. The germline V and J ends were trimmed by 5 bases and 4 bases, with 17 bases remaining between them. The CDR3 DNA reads TGTGCCAGCAGCACTAGCAGGGGGGCGGTAGAGACCCAGTACTTC. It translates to CASSTSRGAVETQYF.

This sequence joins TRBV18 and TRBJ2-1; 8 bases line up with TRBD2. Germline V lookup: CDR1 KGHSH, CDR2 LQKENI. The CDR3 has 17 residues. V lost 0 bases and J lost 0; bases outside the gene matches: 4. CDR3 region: CASSPPIGGASYNEQFF. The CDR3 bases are TGTGCCAGCTCACCACCGATCGGGGGGGCCTCCTACAATGAGCAGTTCTTC.

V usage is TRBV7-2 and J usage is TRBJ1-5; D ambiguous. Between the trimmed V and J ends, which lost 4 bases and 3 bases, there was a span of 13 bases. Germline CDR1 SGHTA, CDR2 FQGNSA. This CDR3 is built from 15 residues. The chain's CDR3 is CASSSDLLDNQPQHF. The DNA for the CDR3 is TGTGCCAGCAGCTCGGACTTGCTGGACAATCAGCCCCAGCATTTT.

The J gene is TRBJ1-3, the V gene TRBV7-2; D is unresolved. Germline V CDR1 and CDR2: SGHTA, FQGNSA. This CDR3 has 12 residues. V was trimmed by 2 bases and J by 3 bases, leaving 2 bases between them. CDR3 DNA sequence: TGTGCCAGCAGCTTATATGGAAACACCATATATTTT. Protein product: CASSLYGNTIYF.

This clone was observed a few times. DNA for the CDR3: TGCGCCAGCAGCCAGAAGGGGTACCGGAGCTCCTACGAGCAGTACTTC. This sequence encodes CASSQKGYRSSYEQYF. The rearrangement joins TRBV5-1 to TRBJ2-7; D may be TRBD1 (5 bases). The CDR3 is 16 amino acids. Deletions cut 4 bases from V and 0 bases from J, with 17 bases between. Germline V gene sequence: CDR1 SGHRS, CDR2 YFSETQ.

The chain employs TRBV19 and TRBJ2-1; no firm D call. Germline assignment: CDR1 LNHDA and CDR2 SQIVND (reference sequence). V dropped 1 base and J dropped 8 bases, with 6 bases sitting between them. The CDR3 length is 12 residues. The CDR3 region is CASSIGGYEQFF. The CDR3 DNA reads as TGTGCCAGTAGTATAGGCGGTTATGAGCAGTTCTTC.

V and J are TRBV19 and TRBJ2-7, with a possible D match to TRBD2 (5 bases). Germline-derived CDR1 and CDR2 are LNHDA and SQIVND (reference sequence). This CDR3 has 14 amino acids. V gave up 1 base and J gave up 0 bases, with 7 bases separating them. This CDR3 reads CASSIGESSYEQYF. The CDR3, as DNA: TGTGCCAGTAGTATAGGGGAGAGCTCCTACGAGCAGTACTTC. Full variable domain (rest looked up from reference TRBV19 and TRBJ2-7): DGGITQSPKYLFRKEGQNVTLSCEQNLNHDAMYWYRQDPGQGLRLIYYSQIVNDFQKGDIAEGYSVSREKKESFPLTVTSAQKNPTAFYLCASSIGESSYEQYFGPGTRLTVT.

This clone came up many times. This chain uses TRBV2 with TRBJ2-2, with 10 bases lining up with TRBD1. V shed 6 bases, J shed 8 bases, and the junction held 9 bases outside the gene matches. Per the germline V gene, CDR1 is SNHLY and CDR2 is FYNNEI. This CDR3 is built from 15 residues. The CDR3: CASRPDRGLGGELFF. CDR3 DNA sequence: TGTGCCAGCAGACCCGACAGGGGGCTGGGGGGGGAGCTGTTTTTT.